The 16 T cell receptor beta chains below all came from one sample that was sequenced in a study of T-cell memory formation after mild COVID-19. Each CDR3 protein gets one entry after TCRdb re-called the 5' RACE reads with MiXCR. Seen here are 380,000 or so distinct CDR3 sequences, roughly 13% observed once, and the top ten hold 22%. The specimen was PBMCs or a T cell subset sorted from them (not recorded which). The origin of the receptors is a man between 18 and 35 years old who had mild COVID-19 (a few samples of this study predate the infection). Cell type and time point are not known.

J is TRBJ2-5 and V is TRBV5-1; D might be TRBD1 (5 bases). The CDR3 loop spans 13 amino acids. V was clipped by 7 bases and J by 1 base, with 11 bases between them. Germline V CDR1 and CDR2: SGHRS, YFSETQ. The CDR3: CASRFDSQETQYF. DNA for the CDR3: TGCGCCAGCCGTTTTGACAGCCAAGAGACCCAGTACTTC.

This chain joins TRBV7-2 and TRBJ2-5, with D maybe TRBD2 (7 bases). Trimming pared 4 bases from V and 9 bases from J, leaving 15 bases between. The CDR3 runs to 13 residues. Germline V lookup: CDR1 SGHTA, CDR2 FQGNSA. The CDR3 sequence: CASSSGAGEAQYF. CDR3 DNA sequence: TGTGCCAGCAGCTCAGGGGCGGGGGAGGCCCAGTACTTC.

This clonotype appeared a few times. The chain combines TRBV10-1 with TRBJ2-3; TRBD1 matches at 11 bases. The CDR3 loop spans 17 amino acids. The germline gives CDR1 WNHNN, CDR2 SYGVQD (reference sequence). Unmatched junction bases numbered 9, after V lost 2 bases and J lost 5 bases. Here the CDR3 reads CASSETPDRGLGDTQYF. Here the CDR3 DNA reads TGCGCCAGCAGTGAGACCCCGGACAGGGGGCTTGGAGATACGCAGTATTTT.

This clonotype was seen a few times. CDR3 protein: CASSLWRGVSSYEQYF. As DNA, the CDR3 is TGTGCCAGCAGTTTATGGCGCGGGGTGAGCTCCTACGAGCAGTACTTC. This sequence joins TRBV12-3 or TRBV12-4 and TRBJ2-7, with D possibly TRBD2 on 6 matching bases. V dropped 2 bases and J dropped 0 bases, with 14 bases sitting between them. The CDR3 is made up of 16 amino acids.

There are a few counts of this clonotype. V is TRBV2 and J is TRBJ2-5; a possible D gene is TRBD1 (5 bases). Trimming cost V 6 bases and J 5 bases, with 16 bases left between them. The V gene's germline CDR1 is SNHLY and CDR2 FYNNEI. The CDR3 has 14 amino acids. For the CDR3, the DNA is TGTGCCAGCAGCCCTACAGGTTCGTGGGAGACCCAGTACTTC. Its translation: CASSPTGSWETQYF. Full variable domain (missing parts from reference TRBV2 and TRBJ2-5): EPEVTQTPSHQVTQMGQEVILRCVPISNHLYFYWYRQILGQKVEFLVSFYNNEISEKSEIFDDQFSVERPDGSNFTLKIRSTKLEDSAMYFCASSPTGSWETQYFGPGTRLLVL.

In its sample, this clonotype was seen a few times. The gene calls are TRBV10-1 and TRBJ1-1; a weak D match, TRBD1 (5 bases). Trimming cost V 3 bases and J 11 bases, with 10 bases left between them. Germline lookup yields CDR1 WNHNN and CDR2 SYGVQD (reference sequence). This CDR3 region has 11 residues. The CDR3 is CASSDGGIAFF. CDR3 in DNA: TGCGCCAGCAGTGACGGGGGGATTGCTTTCTTT.

This clonotype was counted at least ten times. The V and J genes are TRBV4-3 and TRBJ2-3, with D tentatively TRBD1 or TRBD2 (5 bases each). The CDR3 is made up of 16 amino acids. The V end lost 1 base, the J end lost 0 bases, and 11 bases lay between the germline ends. In germline, CDR1 is LGHNA, CDR2 YSLEER. In DNA, the CDR3 is TGCGCCAGCAGCCAAGGGAACGGGGCGAGCACAGATACGCAGTATTTT. The encoded protein is CASSQGNGASTDTQYF.

This clonotype was recorded many times. The chain is built from TRBV7-2 and TRBJ2-5; D remains ambiguous. This CDR3 contains 12 residues. Germline values: CDR1 SGHTA, CDR2 FQGNSA. The ends were cut back, 2 bases at V and 5 bases at J, with 6 bases in the middle. The CDR3 DNA follows: TGTGCCAGCAGCTTACGCTCGGAGACCCAGTACTTC. It is translated as CASSLRSETQYF.

The CDR3 spells CSATLVYSNYGYTF. The CDR3, as DNA: TGCAGTGCTACCCTGGTTTACTCTAACTATGGCTACACCTTC. This rearrangement joins TRBV20-1 to TRBJ1-2; D gene unclear. Trimming removed 4 bases at V and 0 bases at J, with 12 bases between. The germline V gene encodes CDR1 DFQATT and CDR2 SNEGSKA (reference sequence). The CDR3 has 14 amino acids.

The rearrangement joins TRBV4-3 to TRBJ2-5; no reliable D call. CDR3 size: 15 residues. V lost 0 bases to trimming and J lost 2 bases, with 10 bases between them. In germline, CDR1 is LGHNA, CDR2 YSLEER. The CDR3 sequence is CASSQDRAAQETQYF. CDR3 in DNA: TGCGCCAGCAGCCAAGATAGGGCGGCACAAGAGACCCAGTACTTC.

The gene calls are TRBV19 and TRBJ1-1; D remains unclear. V shed 6 bases and J shed 0 bases, with 11 bases lying between them. This CDR3 has 14 residues. CDR1 and CDR2 from the germline V gene are LNHDA and SQIVND (reference sequence). The CDR3, as DNA: TGTGCCAGTAGATGGGGTGAGGTGAACACTGAAGCTTTCTTT. Its protein product is CASRWGEVNTEAFF.

This clonotype was recorded a few times. The V gene is TRBV5-1, the J gene TRBJ2-2; the D gene is possibly TRBD1 (6 bases). The CDR3 runs to 14 residues. Trimming removed 6 bases from V and 1 base from J, with 10 bases in between. Germline values: CDR1 SGHRS, CDR2 YFSETQ. As DNA, the CDR3 is TGCGCCAGCAAAGGGACACTGAACACCGGGGAGCTGTTTTTT. This translates into CASKGTLNTGELFF.

This clonotype was recorded at least ten times. This chain connects TRBV7-9 to TRBJ2-3; D not resolved. The CDR3 has 15 amino acids. Trimming cost V 1 base and J 5 bases, with 13 bases left between them. Germline V gives CDR1 SEHNR, CDR2 FQNEAQ (reference sequence). In nucleotides, the CDR3 is TGTGCCAGCAGCTTAGAAGGTACCAGCTTAGATACGCAGTATTTT. This gives the protein CASSLEGTSLDTQYF.

In DNA, the CDR3 is TGCAGTGCTAGAGAGACAGTTAGCACAGATACGCAGTATTTT. It yields the protein CSARETVSTDTQYF. The chain uses TRBV20-1 and TRBJ2-3, with D possibly TRBD1 on 5 matching bases. This CDR3 comprises 14 residues. Germline lookup yields CDR1 DFQATT and CDR2 SNEGSKA (reference sequence). The V gene lost 0 bases and the J gene lost 0 bases, with 7 bases spanning the gap.

This clonotype came up many times. The chain combines TRBV5-1 with TRBJ2-1; 7 bases are shared with TRBD1. V shed 3 bases and J 2 bases; nucleotides not matched to a gene: 8. CDR1 is SGHRS, CDR2 YFSETQ, per germline. The CDR3 has 16 residues. In nucleotides, the CDR3 is TGCGCCAGCAGCTCGCAGGGGGTTAGTACCTACAATGAGCAGTTCTTC. Encoded protein: CASSSQGVSTYNEQFF.

Many counts were recorded for this clonotype. The chain couples TRBV15 to TRBJ1-4; possible D gene TRBD1, 5 bases. V was shortened by 0 bases and J by 8 bases, with 13 bases between the two germline ends. The length of the CDR3 is 15 residues. Germline V gives CDR1 LNHNV, CDR2 YYDKDF (reference sequence). CDR3 sequence reads: CATSRDRGWDEKLFF. The CDR3 bases are TGTGCCACCAGCAGAGACCGGGGCTGGGACGAAAAACTGTTTTTT. The variable domain in full, with the rest retrieved from reference TRBV15 and TRBJ1-4, is DAMVIQNPRYQVTQFGKPVTLSCSQTLNHNVMYWYQQKSSQAPKLLFHYYDKDFNNEADTPDNFQSRRPNTSFCFLDIRSPGLGDTAMYLCATSRDRGWDEKLFFGSGTQLSVL.